This TCR beta chain was found in a study of shared clonotypes between healthy human individuals. On the study more broadly: There were three CD4 naive, three CD4 memory, two CD8 naive and one CD8 memory plates per donor.

The CDR3 runs to 15 residues. Germline assignment: CDR1 LGHNA and CDR2 YSLEER. V was shortened by 0 bases and J by 2 bases, with 10 bases between the two germline ends. Comment on this clone: The antigen remains unidentified.

Profiling relied on immunoSEQ multiplex PCR, and the TCRdb table lists in-frame clones only, not all of them. The table shows around 2.1 million clones, with almost 96% occurring only once. Study-wide points: Clonotypes which were not shared had lower generation probabilities than clonotypes that all four donors shared.

The chain combines TRBV4-3 with TRBJ1-2, with D unclear. This receptor was identified in a man between 18 and 29 years old in good health. The sequenced sample was naive CD4+ T cells sorted from blood. Subset noted: CD45RA+ positively selected. The CDR3: CASSQDGLGNYGYTF. Written as DNA, the CDR3 is TGCGCCAGCAGCCAAGATGGGCTGGGGAACTATGGCTACACCTTC.